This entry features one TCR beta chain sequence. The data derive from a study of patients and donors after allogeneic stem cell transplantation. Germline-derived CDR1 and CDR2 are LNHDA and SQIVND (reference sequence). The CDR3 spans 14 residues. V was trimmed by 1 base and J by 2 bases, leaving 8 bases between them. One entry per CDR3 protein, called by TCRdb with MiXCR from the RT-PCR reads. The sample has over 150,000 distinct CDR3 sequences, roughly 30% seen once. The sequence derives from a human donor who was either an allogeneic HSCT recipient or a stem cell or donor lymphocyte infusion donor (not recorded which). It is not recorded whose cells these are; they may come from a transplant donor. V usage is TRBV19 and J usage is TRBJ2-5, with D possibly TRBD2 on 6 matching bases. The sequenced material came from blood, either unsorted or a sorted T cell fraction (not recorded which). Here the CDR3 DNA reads TGTGCCAGTAGTATAGGGCGGGATCAAGAGACCCAGTACTTC. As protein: CASSIGRDQETQYF.